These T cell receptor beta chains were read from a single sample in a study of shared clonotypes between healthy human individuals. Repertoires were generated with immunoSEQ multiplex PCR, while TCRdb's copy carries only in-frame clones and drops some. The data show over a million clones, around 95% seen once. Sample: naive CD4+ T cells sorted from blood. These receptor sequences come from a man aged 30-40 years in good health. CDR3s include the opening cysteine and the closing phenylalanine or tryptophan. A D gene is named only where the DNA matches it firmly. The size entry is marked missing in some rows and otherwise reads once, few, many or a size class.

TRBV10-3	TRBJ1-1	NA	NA	TGTGCCATCAGTGTAGGGGGGGCAACTGAAGCTTTCTTT	CAISVGGATEAFF
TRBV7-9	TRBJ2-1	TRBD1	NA	TGTGCCAGCAGCTTAGTGGGACAGGGCTACAATGAGCAGTTCTTC	CASSLVGQGYNEQFF
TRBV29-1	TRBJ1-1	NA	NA	TGCAGCGTTAAGACGAGCACTGAAGCTTTCTTT	CSVKTSTEAFF
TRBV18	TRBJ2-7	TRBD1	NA	TGTGCCAGCTCACCACCCTCGGACAGGGGCGAGCAGTACTTC	CASSPPSDRGEQYF
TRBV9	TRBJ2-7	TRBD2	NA	TGTGCCAGCAGCGTAGGAGGTAGCGGGAGGTTGTACGAGCAGTACTTC	CASSVGGSGRLYEQYF
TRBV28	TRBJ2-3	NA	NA	TGTGCCAGCAGTTTAAGGGGGGGCACAGATACGCAGTATTTT	CASSLRGGTDTQYF
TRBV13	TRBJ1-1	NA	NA	TGTGCCAGCAGCTCCTCTAATCCGGGCCCCTCGGGGGACACTGAAGCTTTCTTT	CASSSSNPGPSGDTEAFF
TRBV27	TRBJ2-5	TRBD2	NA	TGTGCCAGCAGTTTACTAGCGGGAGGGTCAGAGACCCAGTACTTC	CASSLLAGGSETQYF
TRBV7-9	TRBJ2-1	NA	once	TGTGCCAGCAGCTCCGACAGGATCTACAATGAGCAGTTCTTC	CASSSDRIYNEQFF
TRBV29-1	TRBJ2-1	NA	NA	TGCAGCGTTGAGGGCAGGGGCTCCTACAATGAGCAGTTCTTC	CSVEGRGSYNEQFF
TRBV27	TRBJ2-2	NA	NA	TGTGCCAGCAGTTTATTATTGCAAGGGTGGCCCGGGGAGCTGTTTTTT	CASSLLLQGWPGELFF
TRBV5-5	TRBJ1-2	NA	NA	TGTGCCAGCAGCCCCCCCCTGAGGAGGGTTGATGGCTACACCTTC	CASSPPLRRVDGYTF
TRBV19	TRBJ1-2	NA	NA	TGTGCCAGTAGTAGTCCGTGGGGAGGCGGCTATGGCTACACCTTC	CASSSPWGGGYGYTF
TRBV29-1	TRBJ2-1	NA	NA	TGCAGCGTTCGGACCCCTCGTGGTGAGCAGTTCTTC	CSVRTPRGEQFF
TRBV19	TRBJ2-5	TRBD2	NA	TGTGCCAGTAGTATAAACTCCGGGACTAGCTTAAAGACCCAGTACTTC	CASSINSGTSLKTQYF
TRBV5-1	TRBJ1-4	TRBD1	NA	TGCGCCAGCAGCCCAGCCCGGACAGGGCGAGAACTGTTTTTT	CASSPARTGRELFF
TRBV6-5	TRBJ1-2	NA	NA	TGTGCCAGCGGGGGACAAGGGAGAGGCTACACCTTC	CASGGQGRGYTF
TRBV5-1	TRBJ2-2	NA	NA	TGCGCCAGCAGCTTGAGCCCAGGGGGGGCCGGGGAGCTGTTTTTT	CASSLSPGGAGELFF
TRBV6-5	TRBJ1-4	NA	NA	TGTGCCAGCCAGAGCCTGTCTAATGAAAAACTGTTTTTT	CASQSLSNEKLFF
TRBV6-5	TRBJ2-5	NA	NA	TGTGCCAGCAGTTACTCGACAGCGACAGGGACCCAGTACTTC	CASSYSTATGTQYF
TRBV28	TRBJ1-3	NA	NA	TGTGCCAGCAGTTCGGCCGCTGGAAACACCATATATTTT	CASSSAAGNTIYF
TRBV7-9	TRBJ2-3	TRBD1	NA	TGTGCCAGCAGCTTAGAGGGACAGGGGACCACAGATACGCAGTATTTT	CASSLEGQGTTDTQYF
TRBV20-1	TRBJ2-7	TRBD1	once	TGCAGTGCGAACAGGGGTCGCGAGCAGTACTTC	CSANRGREQYF
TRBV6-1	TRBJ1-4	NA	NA	TGTGCCAGCAGTGGAGAAGAGCGAGATGCAACTAATGAAAAACTGTTTTTT	CASSGEERDATNEKLFF
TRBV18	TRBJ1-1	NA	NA	TGTGCCAGCTCAGCGGCCCCGGACACTGAAGCTTTCTTT	CASSAAPDTEAFF
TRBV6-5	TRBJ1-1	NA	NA	TGTGCCAGCAGTTACACGGGGGGCTACACTGAAGCTTTCTTT	CASSYTGGYTEAFF
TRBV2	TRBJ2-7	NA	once	TGTGCCAGCGGCCCGGGTTACGAGCAGTACTTC	CASGPGYEQYF
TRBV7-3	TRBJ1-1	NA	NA	TGTGCCAGCAGCGAGGGGTCGGGGCACACTGAAGCTTTCTTT	CASSEGSGHTEAFF
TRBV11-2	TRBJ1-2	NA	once	TGTGCCAGCAGTTGGGGACTCTTCTATGGCTACACCTTC	CASSWGLFYGYTF
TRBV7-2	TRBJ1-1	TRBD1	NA	TGTGCCAGCAGCTTAACCCAACCCGGGACAGGGAACACTGAAGCTTTCTTT	CASSLTQPGTGNTEAFF
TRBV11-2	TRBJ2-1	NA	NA	TGTGCCAGCAGCCCGGGGGCAGTCTCCTACAATGAGCAGTTCTTC	CASSPGAVSYNEQFF
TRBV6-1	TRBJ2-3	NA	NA	TGTGCCAGCAGTGATGCAGCTGAACGCACAGATACGCAGTATTTT	CASSDAAERTDTQYF
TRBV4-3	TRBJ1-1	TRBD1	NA	TGCGCCAGCAGCCCTCGGACAGGTGACGGCACTGAAGCTTTCTTT	CASSPRTGDGTEAFF
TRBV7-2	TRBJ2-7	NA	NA	TGTGCCAGCAGCTTAGGGTCTAGACCGCAACAGTACTTC	CASSLGSRPQQYF
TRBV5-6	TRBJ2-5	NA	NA	TGTGCCAGCAGCGCTGACCGATTAGGTAAAGAGACCCAGTACTTC	CASSADRLGKETQYF
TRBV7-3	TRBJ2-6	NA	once	TGTGCCAGCAGCTTACACCGGGGTGCAAGAACTGGGGCCAACGTCCTGACTTTC	CASSLHRGARTGANVLTF
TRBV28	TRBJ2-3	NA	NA	TGTGCCAGCAGTTTTTCGGATCTGAGCACAGATACGCAGTATTTT	CASSFSDLSTDTQYF
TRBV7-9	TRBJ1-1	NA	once	TGTGCCAGCAGCTTAATCGGGCAGGAAGCTTTCTTT	CASSLIGQEAFF
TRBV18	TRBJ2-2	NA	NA	TGTGCCAGCTCACCACCTTCGCGCAGGAACACCGGGGAGCTGTTTTTT	CASSPPSRRNTGELFF
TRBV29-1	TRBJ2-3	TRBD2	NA	TGCAGCGTTGACAGCTTAGCGGGAGTTAGCACAGATACGCAGTATTTT	CSVDSLAGVSTDTQYF
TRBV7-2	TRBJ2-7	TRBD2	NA	TGTGCCACCAGGAGGGGAGGGCCTTCCGAGCAGTACTTC	CATRRGGPSEQYF
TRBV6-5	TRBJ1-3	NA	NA	TGTGCCAGCAGTGGAGGAGTTGGCACCATATATTTT	CASSGGVGTIYF
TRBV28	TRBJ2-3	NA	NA	TGTGCCAGCAGCGGGCTCTTAATGTCCTATACGCAGTATTTT	CASSGLLMSYTQYF
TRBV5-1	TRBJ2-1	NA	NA	TGCGCCAGCAGCTTGGAGAGCAGGTACGATGAGCAGTTCTTC	CASSLESRYDEQFF
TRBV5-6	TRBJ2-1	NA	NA	TGTGCCAGCAGGACAGACCTCCCTTACAATGAGCAGTTCTTC	CASRTDLPYNEQFF
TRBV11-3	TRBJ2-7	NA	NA	TGTGCCAGCAGCTTACAAGGGAACTCCTACGAGCAGTACTTC	CASSLQGNSYEQYF